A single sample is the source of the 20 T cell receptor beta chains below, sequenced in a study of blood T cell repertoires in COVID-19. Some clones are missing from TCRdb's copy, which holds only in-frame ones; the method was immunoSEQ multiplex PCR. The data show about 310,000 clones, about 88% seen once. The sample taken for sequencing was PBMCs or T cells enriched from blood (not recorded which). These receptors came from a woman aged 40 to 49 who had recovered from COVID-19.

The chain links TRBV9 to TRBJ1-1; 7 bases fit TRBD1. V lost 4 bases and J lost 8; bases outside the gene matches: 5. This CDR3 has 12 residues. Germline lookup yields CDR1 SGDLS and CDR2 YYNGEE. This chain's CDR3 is CASSLEGAEAFF. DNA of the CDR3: TGTGCCAGCAGCTTAGAGGGGGCGGAAGCTTTCTTT.

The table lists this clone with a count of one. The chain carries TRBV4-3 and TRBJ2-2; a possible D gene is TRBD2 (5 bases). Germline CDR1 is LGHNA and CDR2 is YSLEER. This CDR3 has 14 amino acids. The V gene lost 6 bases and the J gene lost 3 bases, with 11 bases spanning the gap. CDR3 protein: CASRRADYTGELFF. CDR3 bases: TGCGCCAGCAGAAGAGCGGACTACACCGGGGAGCTGTTTTTT.

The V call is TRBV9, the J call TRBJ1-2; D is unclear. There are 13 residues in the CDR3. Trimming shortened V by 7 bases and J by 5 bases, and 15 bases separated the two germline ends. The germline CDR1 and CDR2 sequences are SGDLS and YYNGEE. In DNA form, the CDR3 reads TGTGCCAGCCGAGACACCACCCGTTATGGCTACACCTTC. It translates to CASRDTTRYGYTF.

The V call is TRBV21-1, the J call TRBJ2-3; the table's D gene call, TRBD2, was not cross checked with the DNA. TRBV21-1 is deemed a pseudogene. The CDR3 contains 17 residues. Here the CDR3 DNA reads TGTGCCAGCAGCCCCTGGTTTTCAGGGAGGGGCACAGATACGCAGTATTTT. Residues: CASSPWFSGRGTDTQYF.

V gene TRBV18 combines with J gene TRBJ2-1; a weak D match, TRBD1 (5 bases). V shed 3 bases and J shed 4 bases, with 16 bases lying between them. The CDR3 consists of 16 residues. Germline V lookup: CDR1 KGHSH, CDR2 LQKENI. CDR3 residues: CASSPQGSSRYNEQFF. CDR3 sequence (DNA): TGTGCCAGCTCACCGCAGGGCTCGTCCAGATACAATGAGCAGTTCTTC.

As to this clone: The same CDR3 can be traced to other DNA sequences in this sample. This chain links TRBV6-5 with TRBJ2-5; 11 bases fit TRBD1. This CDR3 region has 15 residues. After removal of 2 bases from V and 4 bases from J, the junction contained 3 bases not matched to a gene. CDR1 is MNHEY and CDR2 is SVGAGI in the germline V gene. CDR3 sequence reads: CASSYTGQGGETQYF. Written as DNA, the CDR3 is TGTGCCAGCAGTTACACGGGACAGGGGGGAGAGACCCAGTACTTC.

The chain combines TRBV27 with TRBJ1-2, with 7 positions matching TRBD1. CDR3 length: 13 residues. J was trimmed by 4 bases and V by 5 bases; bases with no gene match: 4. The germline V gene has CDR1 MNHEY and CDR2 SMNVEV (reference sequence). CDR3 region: CASSLGTAYGYTF. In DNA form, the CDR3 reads TGTGCCAGCAGTCTAGGGACAGCCTATGGCTACACCTTC.

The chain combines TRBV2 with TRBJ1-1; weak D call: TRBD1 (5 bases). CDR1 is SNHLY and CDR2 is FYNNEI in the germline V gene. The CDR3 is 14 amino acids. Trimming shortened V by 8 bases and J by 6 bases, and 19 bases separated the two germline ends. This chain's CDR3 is CASESFRQTSEAFF. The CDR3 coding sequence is TGTGCCAGCGAATCTTTCAGACAGACTTCTGAAGCTTTCTTT.

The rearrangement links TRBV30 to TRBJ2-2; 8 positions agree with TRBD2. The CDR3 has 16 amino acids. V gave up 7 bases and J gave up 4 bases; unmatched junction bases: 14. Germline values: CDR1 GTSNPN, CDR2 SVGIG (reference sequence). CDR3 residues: CAFPGIAGSFTGELFF. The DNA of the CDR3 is TGTGCCTTCCCCGGGATAGCGGGGAGTTTCACCGGGGAGCTGTTTTTT. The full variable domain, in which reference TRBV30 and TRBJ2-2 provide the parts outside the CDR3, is SQTIHQWPATLVQPVGSPLSLECTVEGTSNPNLYWYRQAAGRGLQLLFYSVGIGQISSEVPQNLSASRPQDRQFILSSKKLLLSDSGFYLCAFPGIAGSFTGELFFGEGSRLTVL.

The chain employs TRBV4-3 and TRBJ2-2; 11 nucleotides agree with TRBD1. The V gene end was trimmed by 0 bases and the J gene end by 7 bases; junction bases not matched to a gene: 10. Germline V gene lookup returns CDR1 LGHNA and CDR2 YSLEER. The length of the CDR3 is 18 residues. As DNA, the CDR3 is TGCGCCAGCAGCCAAGATTGGGGACAGGGGGTATATAGCGGGGAGCTGTTTTTT. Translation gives CASSQDWGQGVYSGELFF.

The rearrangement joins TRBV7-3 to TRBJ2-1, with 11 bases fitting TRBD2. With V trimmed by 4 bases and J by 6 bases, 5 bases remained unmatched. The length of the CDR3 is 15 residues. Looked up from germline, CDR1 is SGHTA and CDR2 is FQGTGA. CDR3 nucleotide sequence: TGTGCCAGCAGCTCCGGACTAGCGGGCAGCAATGAGCAGTTCTTC. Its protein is CASSSGLAGSNEQFF.

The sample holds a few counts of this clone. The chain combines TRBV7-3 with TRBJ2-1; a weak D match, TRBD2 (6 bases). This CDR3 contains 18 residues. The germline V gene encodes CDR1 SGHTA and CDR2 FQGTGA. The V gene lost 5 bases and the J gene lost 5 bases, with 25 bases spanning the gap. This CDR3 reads CASSRTPGGGGIDNEQFF. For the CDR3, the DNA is TGTGCCAGCAGCCGAACCCCTGGAGGTGGAGGGATCGACAATGAGCAGTTCTTC.

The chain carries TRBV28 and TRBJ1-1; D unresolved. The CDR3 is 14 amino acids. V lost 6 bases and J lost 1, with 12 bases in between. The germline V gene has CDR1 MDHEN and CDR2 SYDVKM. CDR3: CASSRSLGNTEAFF. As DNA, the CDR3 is TGTGCCAGCAGCAGAAGTCTAGGGAACACTGAAGCTTTCTTT.

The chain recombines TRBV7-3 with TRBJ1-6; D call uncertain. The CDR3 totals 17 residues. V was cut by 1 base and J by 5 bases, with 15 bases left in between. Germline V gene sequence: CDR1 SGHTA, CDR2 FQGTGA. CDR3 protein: CASSLNGVAADNSPLHF. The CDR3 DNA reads TGTGCCAGCAGCTTAAACGGGGTGGCCGCCGATAATTCACCCCTCCACTTT.

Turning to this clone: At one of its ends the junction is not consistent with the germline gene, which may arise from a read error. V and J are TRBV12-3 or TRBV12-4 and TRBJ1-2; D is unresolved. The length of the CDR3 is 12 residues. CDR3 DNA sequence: TGTGCCAGCAGTTTAGGGGTTCTGTGGAGGTTCTTC. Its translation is CASSLGVLWRFF.

The CDR3 sequence: CASSPSRTGVETQYF. The CDR3 DNA sequence: TGTGCCAGCTCACCATCCCGGACAGGGGTAGAGACCCAGTACTTC. The V and J genes are TRBV18 and TRBJ2-5; TRBD1 agrees at 9 bases. CDR1 is KGHSH, CDR2 LQKENI, per germline. This CDR3 region has 15 residues. With 2 bases clipped from V and 4 bases from J, the junction kept 5 bases outside the gene matches.

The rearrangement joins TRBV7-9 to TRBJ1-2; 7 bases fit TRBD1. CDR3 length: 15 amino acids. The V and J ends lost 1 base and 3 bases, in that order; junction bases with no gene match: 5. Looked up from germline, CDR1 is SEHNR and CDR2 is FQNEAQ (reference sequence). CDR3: CASSLGFDRDYGYTF. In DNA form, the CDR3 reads TGTGCCAGCAGCTTAGGGTTTGACAGGGACTATGGCTACACCTTC.

CDR3 sequence: CASSLAPLTSDSDTQYF. The CDR3 bases are TGTGCCAGCAGCTTAGCTCCCCTGACTAGCGATTCAGATACGCAGTATTTT. V gene TRBV7-9 combines with J gene TRBJ2-3; 8 bases agree with TRBD2. The trim removed 0 bases at V and 4 bases at J, leaving 9 bases unmatched. Germline V gene data show CDR1 as SEHNR and CDR2 as FQNEAQ (reference sequence). The CDR3 spans 17 residues.

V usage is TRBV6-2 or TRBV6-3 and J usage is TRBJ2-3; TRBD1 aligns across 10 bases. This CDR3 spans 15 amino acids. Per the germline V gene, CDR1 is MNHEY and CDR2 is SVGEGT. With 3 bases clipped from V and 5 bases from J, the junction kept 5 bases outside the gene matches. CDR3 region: CASSYTWTGGDTQYF. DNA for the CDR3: TGTGCCAGCAGTTATACGTGGACAGGGGGAGATACGCAGTATTTT.

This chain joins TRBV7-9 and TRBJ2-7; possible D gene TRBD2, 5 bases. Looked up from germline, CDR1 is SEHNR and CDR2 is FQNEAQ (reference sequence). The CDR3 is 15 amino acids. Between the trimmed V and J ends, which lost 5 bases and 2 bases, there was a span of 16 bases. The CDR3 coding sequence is TGTGCCAGCAGCCCCCGGGGAGACTCCCCCTACGAGCAGTACTTC. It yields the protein CASSPRGDSPYEQYF.